This entry is about one T cell receptor beta chain. No antigen is known for it. No clone much larger than this one lies a single base away; base qualities are absent. TCR CDR3 regions were amplified from genomic DNA by multiplex PCR using the deep immunoSEQ assay. Extracted genomic DNA from each cell subset was distributed evenly across all wells of several immunoSEQ 96-well plates, and each plate was treated as a replicate. Each replicate PCR for sorted subsets received roughly 200 ng genomic DNA, equal to tens of thousands of T cell genomes. Purified libraries were measured with a Qubit 3.0 fluorometer, size-checked on a Bioanalyzer 2100, and measured again with the KAPA Library Quantification kit. Every immunoSEQ 96-well plate was sequenced on a dedicated single-read 150-cycle Illumina NextSeq 550 flow cell. The authors' analysis ran thus. Because the immunoSEQ output held only junctional sequences and lacked quality scores, the filtering could not match the filtering applied to full-length reads. Sequences were annotated with PyIR, a Python wrapper for IgBLAST v1.9, and V/J genes and CDR3 were assigned using IMGT germline references. Any read was removed if the V/J assignment was weak (E-value above 1e-6), the CDR3 was missing, or the read contained stop codons, out-of-frame junctions, or ambiguous translated residues. V3J clonotypes were defined as sequences sharing an identical inferred V gene, J gene, and CDR3 amino acid sequence. To compute the percentage overlap between repertoires, the number of shared unique clonotypes was divided by the size of the smaller repertoire. RTK rarefaction, the Chao1 estimator, and Recon v2.1 estimates of unobserved clonotypes were used to assess repertoire richness. Generation probabilities were computed with OLGA for all TCRbeta clonotypes obtained by the gDNA method from a handful of donors. TCRdb re-hosts the immuneACCESS table, in-frame sequences only. Its copies lack some clones; in the studies checked, an unresolved V gene accounts for under half of them, and the cause for the rest is not known. V, J and clone size are those of that table, while D and trimming were read from the DNA. The sample table contains 2 million or so clones; only one count was recorded for roughly 95% of them. The top ten hold about 1.1% of the sample.

CD8 naive samples were CD45RO-negative cells positively selected for CCR7, giving a CD45RA+CCR7+ population that excluded TemRA cells. The donors were healthy, HIV-negative adults who had no recently reported acute infections or vaccinations. Every donor was a Caucasian adult residing in Nashville, Tennessee, USA. After blood collection by leukapheresis, PBMCs were isolated using Ficoll-Histopaque density gradient centrifugation and then cryopreserved in the vapor phase of liquid nitrogen. Purity and quantity of every magnetically sorted T cell population were checked by analytical flow cytometry. Each sorted fraction had its genomic DNA isolated and then quantified by UV absorbance on a Nanodrop 2000c. The data derive from a study of shared clonotypes between healthy human individuals (TCRdb year 2020). Concerning the study at large: Three men and a couple of women, aged 18 to 49 years, made up the cohort. For each donor, CD4 naive and CD4 memory were each run on three plates, CD8 naive on two plates, and CD8 memory on one plate. To estimate repertoire size and how much clonotypes are shared between individuals, the study performed deep sequencing of blood TCR repertoires from a few healthy adults. To increase sequencing depth and limit assay-specific biases, TCR repertoire library preparation and sequencing were carried out by different laboratories using diverse techniques. Each donor's leukapheresis produced roughly between roughly 0.9 and 8.9 billion PBMCs.

Trimming leaves V shorter by 2 bases and J shorter by 0 bases, with the junction holding 14 bases beyond the gene matches. The CDR3 covers 19 residues, taking in both the cysteine and the phenylalanine. The only DNA kept is the CDR3, 57 bases in frame from the first base. Findings and caveats that apply to the study as a whole: Pairwise subsampling indicated that sequencing depth was expected to affect the degree of clonotype sharing among donors. Compared with non-shared clonotypes, clonotypes shared by all four sorted-subset donors had higher generation probabilities. Because the study included only a small number of donors, the genetic and exposure-history diversity represented was limited. Naive subsets generally had larger estimated clonotype richness than memory subsets. Even with the large sequencing depth, rarefaction of the sorted-subset datasets indicated that sequencing was incomplete. About 5% of naive CD4, 3% to 4% of naive CD8, around 2.3% of memory CD4, and about 0.4% of memory CD8 clonotypes were shared across a few donors. Sampling was restricted to blood, and TCR repertoires in tissue are likely to differ from TCR repertoires in blood.

The sequencing input was naive CD8+ T cells sorted from blood. Taken with the paper, the label for cell subset or site translates to: CD45RA+CCR7+. The chain is made from TRBV5-7 and TRBJ1-5, with 7 bases in between that match TRBD1. TRBV5-7 is treated as an ORF (open reading frame) with a function not yet certain. The TCR originated in a man aged 18 to 35 in good health. The CDR3 protein is CASSFTGARSKYSNQPQHF. The nucleotide sequence reads as follows: TGTGCCAGCAGCTTTACAGGGGCGCGGTCCAAGTATAGCAATCAGCCCCAGCATTTT.